This T cell receptor beta chain was sequenced in a study of regulatory T cells in long-lasting Graves disease. Study-wide results and limits: Those with persistent Graves' had less TCR diversity than newly diagnosed patients.

Both iRepertoire HTBI primers and Arm-PCR of CDR3 regions were used to build the TCR beta libraries. MiXCR, applied by TCRdb to the multiplex PCR reads, yields one record per CDR3 protein. The sample holds roughly 220,000 distinct CDR3 sequences, approximately 20% seen once. The CDR3 totals 15 residues. Germline V gene lookup returns CDR1 MNHNS and CDR2 SASEGT. V was shortened by 7 bases and J by 6 bases, with 16 bases between the two germline ends. This clonotype showed up many times. No antigen is known for it. Time point in this sample: newly diagnosed GD, antithyroid drugs for less than 3 months. TCR sequences were obtained from RNA taken from PBMCs.

The receptor comes from a female donor with Graves disease. V gene TRBV6-1 combines with J gene TRBJ1-6; D unresolved. This material consisted of peripheral blood mononuclear cells (PBMCs), taken at new diagnosis, from a patient treated with antithyroid drugs. This CDR3 is CASTVNTGSNSPLHF. CDR3 nucleotide sequence: TGTGCCAGCACTGTTAACACGGGGAGTAATTCACCCCTCCACTTT.